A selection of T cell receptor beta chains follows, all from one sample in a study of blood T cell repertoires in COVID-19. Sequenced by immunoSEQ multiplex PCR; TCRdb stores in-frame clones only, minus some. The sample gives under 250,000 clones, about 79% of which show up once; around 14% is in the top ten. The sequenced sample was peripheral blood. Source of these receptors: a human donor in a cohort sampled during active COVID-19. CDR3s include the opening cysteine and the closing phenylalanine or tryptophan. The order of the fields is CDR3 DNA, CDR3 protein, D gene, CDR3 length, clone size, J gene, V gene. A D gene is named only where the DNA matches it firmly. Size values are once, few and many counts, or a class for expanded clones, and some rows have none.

CDR3nt: TGCGCCAGCAGCGACCCTCTAGCGGGAGTGGGGAATGAGCAGTTCTTC; CDR3aa: CASSDPLAGVGNEQFF; d_gene: TRBD2; len: 16; abundance: -; j_gene: TRBJ2-1; v_gene: TRBV4-1
CDR3nt: TGTGCCAGCAGTCAAGGACAGACCTTCCAAGAGACCCAGTACTTC; CDR3aa: CASSQGQTFQETQYF; d_gene: -; len: 15; abundance: -; j_gene: TRBJ2-5; v_gene: TRBV2
CDR3nt: TGTGCCAGTCGCGACAGGCCGGGCCGTACAGATACGCAGTATTTT; CDR3aa: CASRDRPGRTDTQYF; d_gene: -; len: 15; abundance: -; j_gene: TRBJ2-3; v_gene: TRBV19
CDR3nt: TGTGCCAGCAGCTTCTTAGCGGGAGGGCCATCCGAGCAGTACTTC; CDR3aa: CASSFLAGGPSEQYF; d_gene: TRBD2; len: 15; abundance: -; j_gene: TRBJ2-7; v_gene: TRBV7-2
CDR3nt: TGTGCCAGCAGCCAAGATCCGACTAGCGGGAGAGGTACGCAGTATTTT; CDR3aa: CASSQDPTSGRGTQYF; d_gene: TRBD2; len: 16; abundance: -; j_gene: TRBJ2-3; v_gene: TRBV4-2
CDR3nt: TGTGCCAGCAGCCTCTTGTCTCGCGGGGAGCTGTTTTTT; CDR3aa: CASSLLSRGELFF; d_gene: -; len: 13; abundance: -; j_gene: TRBJ2-2; v_gene: TRBV12-3/TRBV12-4
CDR3nt: TGTGCCAGCAGTGAAAACCCAACAGGGGGCGGGGAGCAGTACTTC; CDR3aa: CASSENPTGGGEQYF; d_gene: TRBD1; len: 15; abundance: -; j_gene: TRBJ2-7; v_gene: TRBV2
CDR3nt: TGTGCCAGCAGTGACGGAAGATACAGGGGCGACCAGTACTTC; CDR3aa: CASSDGRYRGDQYF; d_gene: TRBD1; len: 14; abundance: -; j_gene: TRBJ2-5; v_gene: TRBV6-1
CDR3nt: TGCAGCGGTGCTACCGGTGGAAACACCATATATTTT; CDR3aa: CSGATGGNTIYF; d_gene: -; len: 12; abundance: -; j_gene: TRBJ1-3; v_gene: TRBV29-1
CDR3nt: TGTGCCAGCAGCCTACGTCCCGGGACTAGCGGGCACTACGAGCAGTACTTC; CDR3aa: CASSLRPGTSGHYEQYF; d_gene: TRBD2; len: 17; abundance: -; j_gene: TRBJ2-7; v_gene: TRBV7-2
CDR3nt: TGTGCCAGCAGTCCCCTAGGTTCCTACGAGCAGTACTTC; CDR3aa: CASSPLGSYEQYF; d_gene: -; len: 13; abundance: -; j_gene: TRBJ2-7; v_gene: TRBV12-3/TRBV12-4
CDR3nt: TGTGCCAGCAGCCCCGGGAGGGGCATTACTAATTCACCCCTCCACTTT; CDR3aa: CASSPGRGITNSPLHF; d_gene: -; len: 16; abundance: -; j_gene: TRBJ1-6; v_gene: TRBV7-8
CDR3nt: TGCAGCGTTCGCGGCAGGGGCACAGATACGCAGTATTTT; CDR3aa: CSVRGRGTDTQYF; d_gene: -; len: 13; abundance: many; j_gene: TRBJ2-3; v_gene: TRBV29-1
CDR3nt: TGTGCCAGCAGCCTAAGGACCGGACTAGCGGGAGGGCCGGCCTCCTACAATGAGCAGTTCTTC; CDR3aa: CASSLRTGLAGGPASYNEQFF; d_gene: TRBD2; len: 21; abundance: -; j_gene: TRBJ2-1; v_gene: TRBV3-1/TRBV3-2
CDR3nt: TGTGCCAGCACCCCGACAGGGAATCAGCCCCAGCATTTT; CDR3aa: CASTPTGNQPQHF; d_gene: TRBD1; len: 13; abundance: -; j_gene: TRBJ1-5; v_gene: TRBV6-5
CDR3nt: TGTGCCAGCAGCTTAGGGACTGGACAGGCCTACGAGCAGTACTTC; CDR3aa: CASSLGTGQAYEQYF; d_gene: TRBD1; len: 15; abundance: -; j_gene: TRBJ2-7; v_gene: TRBV7-2
CDR3nt: TGTGCCAGCACCGAACGGGACAGCCCGGTGGAAAACACCTTC; CDR3aa: CASTERDSPVENTF; d_gene: TRBD1; len: 14; abundance: -; j_gene: TRBJ1-2; v_gene: TRBV2
CDR3nt: TGTGCCAGCAGCCACGCAACGGTCAGCGGGAGCACAGATACGCAGTATTTT; CDR3aa: CASSHATVSGSTDTQYF; d_gene: -; len: 17; abundance: -; j_gene: TRBJ2-3; v_gene: TRBV11-3
CDR3nt: TGTGCCAGCAGTACCATAGCGGGAGAAGTCGCTCTACAACGCTACGAGCAGTACTTC; CDR3aa: CASSTIAGEVALQRYEQYF; d_gene: TRBD2; len: 19; abundance: -; j_gene: TRBJ2-7; v_gene: TRBV28
CDR3nt: TGTGCCAGTAAGACAGGGATTTCGAATTCACCCCTCCACTTT; CDR3aa: CASKTGISNSPLHF; d_gene: TRBD1; len: 14; abundance: -; j_gene: TRBJ1-6; v_gene: TRBV19
CDR3nt: TGCGCCAGCAGTGACTATCGGGGTAGCTCCTACAATGAGCAGTTCTTC; CDR3aa: CASSDYRGSSYNEQFF; d_gene: -; len: 16; abundance: -; j_gene: TRBJ2-1; v_gene: TRBV10-1
CDR3nt: TGTGCCAGCTCAAGGACCCCAGCGGTACGTACCGGGGAGCTGTTTTTT; CDR3aa: CASSRTPAVRTGELFF; d_gene: -; len: 16; abundance: -; j_gene: TRBJ2-2; v_gene: TRBV18
CDR3nt: TGCGCCAGCAGTGTAGGGCTAGCGGGAGGAGAGACCCAGTACTTC; CDR3aa: CASSVGLAGGETQYF; d_gene: TRBD2; len: 15; abundance: -; j_gene: TRBJ2-5; v_gene: TRBV10-1
CDR3nt: TGCAGTGCTAGTAGCGGGAGGGTAAGAGATACGCAGTATTTT; CDR3aa: CSASSGRVRDTQYF; d_gene: TRBD2; len: 14; abundance: -; j_gene: TRBJ2-3; v_gene: TRBV20-1
CDR3nt: TGTGCCTGGATCGACCCCCGGGACGGGACAGTGAGCACAGATACGCAGTATTTT; CDR3aa: CAWIDPRDGTVSTDTQYF; d_gene: TRBD1; len: 18; abundance: -; j_gene: TRBJ2-3; v_gene: TRBV30
CDR3nt: TGCGCCAGCAGTGAGTATGTAGCGGGAGCACGGTACGAGCAGTACTTC; CDR3aa: CASSEYVAGARYEQYF; d_gene: TRBD2; len: 16; abundance: -; j_gene: TRBJ2-7; v_gene: TRBV10-1
CDR3nt: TGTGCCAGCAGCTTAATAGCGAACACTGAAGCTTTCTTT; CDR3aa: CASSLIANTEAFF; d_gene: -; len: 13; abundance: few; j_gene: TRBJ1-1; v_gene: TRBV7-9
CDR3nt: TGTGCCAGCAGCTTAGAAGGGACATCTAACACCGGGGAGCTGTTTTTT; CDR3aa: CASSLEGTSNTGELFF; d_gene: -; len: 16; abundance: -; j_gene: TRBJ2-2; v_gene: TRBV7-2
CDR3nt: TGTGCCACCAGTGACTCCAATGGGACAGCTATAAACTATGGCTACACCTTC; CDR3aa: CATSDSNGTAINYGYTF; d_gene: TRBD1; len: 17; abundance: -; j_gene: TRBJ1-2; v_gene: TRBV24-1